This is a list of T cell receptor beta chains from one sample in a study of T cells expressing NK-cell markers. TCRdb re-called the 5' RACE reads; every CDR3 protein appears as one record, without DNA. The sample holds 550,000 or so distinct CDR3 sequences. Sequencing was carried out using blood T cells: a sorted CD56 or NKG2C T cell subset, CD4+ or CD8+ T cells, or bulk PBMC T cells (not recorded which). These receptors came from a man aged 18 to 29 in good health. The CDR3 runs from the conserved cysteine through the conserved F or W.

TRBJ1-6 TRBV7-9 CASSKGLSPLHF
TRBJ1-3 TRBV12-3/TRBV12-4 CASSLSRGSGNTIYF
TRBJ2-1 TRBV12-3/TRBV12-4 CASSRTRISYNEQFF
TRBJ2-6 TRBV7-2 CAESASSNSGANVLTF
TRBJ2-7 TRBV28 CASSSYYEQYF
TRBJ2-3 TRBV7-8 CASSLDLGGGNTDTQYF
TRBJ1-1 TRBV6-1 CASRDPRKRGTEAFF
TRBJ2-1 TRBV20-1 CSARGSRTSGITYNEQFF
TRBJ2-2 TRBV2 CASSEARASRTGELFF
TRBJ2-7 TRBV5-6 CASSLRTDPYVEQYF
TRBJ2-7 TRBV21-1 CASSKVSPAGPSYEQYF
TRBJ2-2 TRBV15 CATSIGRENTGELFF
TRBJ2-7 TRBV7-6 CASSRTNSYEQYF
TRBJ2-3 TRBV20-1 CSARDSGRYDTQYF